Listed below are T cell receptor beta chains from one sample, sequenced in a study of T cell responses to AZD1222 COVID-19 vaccine. The protocol was immunoSEQ multiplex PCR, while the TCRdb copy is restricted to in-frame clones and leaves out a portion. The sample comprises approximately 150,000 clones, roughly 88% of which are singletons, and 4.3% rests with the top ten. The starting material was peripheral blood, obtained 28 days after the second AZD1222 dose. The receptors shown here come from an adult who received the AZD1222 COVID-19 vaccine. CDR3s include the opening cysteine and the closing phenylalanine or tryptophan. A D gene is named only where the DNA matches it firmly. The listing skips clone size in some rows; elsewhere it reads once, few, many or a size class.

TRBV28	TRBJ1-2	NA	NA	TGTGCCAGCAGTTATTCCACGGGACTTCCTGGCTACACCTTC	CASSYSTGLPGYTF
TRBV5-4	TRBJ1-3	NA	NA	TGTGCCAGCAGCTTTGGGGGGGCTTACGGAAACACCATATATTTT	CASSFGGAYGNTIYF
TRBV10-2	TRBJ2-6	NA	NA	TGCGCCAGCAGTGAGTCTGGGGCCAACGTCCTGACTTTC	CASSESGANVLTF
TRBV6-4	TRBJ1-6	NA	NA	TGTGCCAGCAGTGACCGGGGCCTAGAAGGGCATTCACCCCTCCACTTT	CASSDRGLEGHSPLHF
TRBV11-1	TRBJ1-2	NA	TRBD1	TGTGCCAGCAGCTCCGGGACAGGGGGAAAATGGACCTTC	CASSSGTGGKWTF
TRBV6-5	TRBJ2-5	once	NA	TGTGCCAGCAGTTACGGGACTCTAATCCAAGAGACCCAGTACTTC	CASSYGTLIQETQYF
TRBV19	TRBJ1-2	NA	TRBD1	TGTGCCAGTAGCCGGACAGGCTATGGCTACACCTTC	CASSRTGYGYTF
TRBV30	TRBJ2-2	few	NA	TGTGCCTGGAGAGAGGGGGTCGACACCGGGGAGCTGTTTTTT	CAWREGVDTGELFF
TRBV12-5	TRBJ1-1	NA	NA	TGTGCTAGTGGTTTGGTACCCCCGACAGGAAGAACTGAAGCTTTCTTT	CASGLVPPTGRTEAFF
TRBV7-9	TRBJ2-2	NA	TRBD2	TGTGCCAGCTCCCTTAGCGGGGGGGCCGGGGAGCTGTTTTTT	CASSLSGGAGELFF
TRBV19	TRBJ2-7	NA	NA	TGTGCCAGTAGAGCACCTCAGGGGACCTACGAGCAGTACTTC	CASRAPQGTYEQYF